A single sample is the source of the 16 T cell receptor beta chains below, sequenced in a study of blood T cell repertoires in COVID-19. Sequenced by immunoSEQ multiplex PCR; TCRdb stores in-frame clones only, minus some. The data contain 77,000 or so clones, 85% to 90% of them seen just once; the ten biggest clones take up over 4%. The sequencing sample was made of peripheral blood. These receptors were collected from a man between 45 and 60 years old with active COVID-19.

The rearrangement uses TRBV19 and TRBJ2-7, with TRBD2 matching over 9 bases. Looked up from germline, CDR1 is LNHDA and CDR2 is SQIVND (reference sequence). This CDR3 is built from 16 residues. The V and J ends lost 6 bases and 0 bases, in that order; junction bases with no gene match: 9. This CDR3 is CASSRLSGSPSYEQYF. CDR3 in DNA: TGTGCCAGTAGCAGACTTAGCGGGAGCCCCTCCTACGAGCAGTACTTC.

The gene calls are TRBV2 and TRBJ1-1; D is ambiguous. Germline V gene data show CDR1 as SNHLY and CDR2 as FYNNEI. This CDR3 contains 15 residues. V gave up 9 bases and J gave up 0 bases, with 17 bases separating them. The CDR3 loop reads CASQTVFTMNTEAFF. The CDR3 DNA follows: TGTGCCAGTCAAACGGTCTTTACTATGAACACTGAAGCTTTCTTT.

The gene calls are TRBV18 and TRBJ1-4, with D perhaps TRBD1 (5 bases). The CDR3 is 13 amino acids. Germline V gene lookup returns CDR1 KGHSH and CDR2 LQKENI. V lost 6 bases, J lost 8 bases, and 13 bases lay in between. The CDR3 sequence: CASSSTGEEKLFF. The CDR3 region has the DNA TGTGCCAGCTCTTCCACAGGAGAAGAAAAACTGTTTTTT.

Only one count was recorded for this clone. V usage is TRBV19 and J usage is TRBJ2-3; D is uncertain. The V gene's germline CDR1 is LNHDA and CDR2 SQIVND (reference sequence). The CDR3 contains 14 residues. Trimming removed 9 bases at V and 6 bases at J, with 19 bases between. CDR3 amino acids: CASSSRRLVDTQYF. DNA of the CDR3: TGTGCCAGCAGCTCCCGGCGGCTCGTTGATACGCAGTATTTT.

The chain recombines TRBV2 with TRBJ1-3, with D possibly TRBD1 on 6 matching bases. Between the trimmed V and J ends, which lost 5 bases and 2 bases, there was a span of 10 bases. Germline V CDR1 and CDR2: SNHLY, FYNNEI. The CDR3 runs to 14 residues. CDR3 bases: TGTGCCAGCAGTCGAGGGGGAACTGGAAACACCATATATTTT. Translated: CASSRGGTGNTIYF. The full variable domain, completed using reference TRBV2 and TRBJ1-3, is EPEVTQTPSHQVTQMGQEVILRCVPISNHLYFYWYRQILGQKVEFLVSFYNNEISEKSEIFDDQFSVERPDGSNFTLKIRSTKLEDSAMYFCASSRGGTGNTIYFGEGSWLTVV.

This clone showed up just a few times. The genes are TRBV9 and TRBJ2-3; tentative D call: TRBD2 (5 bases). The V and J ends lost 6 bases and 6 bases respectively, with 23 bases between them. The CDR3 contains 16 residues. The germline gives CDR1 SGDLS, CDR2 YYNGEE. The chain's CDR3 is CASTPRAGGGSDTQYF. DNA of the CDR3: TGTGCCAGCACCCCAAGGGCTGGAGGTGGTTCCGATACGCAGTATTTT.

This rearrangement joins TRBV6-1 to TRBJ2-5; 10 positions match TRBD2. V gave up 3 bases and J gave up 4 bases; unmatched junction bases: 5. CDR1 is MNHNS and CDR2 is SASEGT in the germline V gene. The CDR3 spans 15 residues. CDR3: CASSDASGRAETQYF. The CDR3 DNA follows: TGTGCCAGCAGTGATGCTAGCGGGAGAGCAGAGACCCAGTACTTC.

J is TRBJ1-4 and V is TRBV6-5; TRBD1 matches 8 bases. Germline V lookup: CDR1 MNHEY, CDR2 SVGAGI. V lost 7 bases to trimming and J lost 8 bases; unmatched junction nucleotides: 9. This CDR3 is 14 amino acids long. The CDR3 loop reads CASTHGQGGEKLFF. The CDR3 DNA is TGTGCCAGCACCCATGGACAGGGAGGCGAAAAACTGTTTTTT.

This sequence joins TRBV12-3 or TRBV12-4 and TRBJ2-7; maybe TRBD2 (6 bases). This CDR3 contains 13 residues. Trimming shortened V by 8 bases and J by 1 base, and 12 bases separated the two germline ends. The CDR3 loop is CASGREISYEQYF. In DNA, the CDR3 is TGTGCCAGCGGGCGGGAAATTTCCTACGAGCAGTACTTC.

The chain has TRBV5-1 and TRBJ2-1, with 7 nucleotides matching TRBD2. The CDR3 is made up of 16 amino acids. Germline CDR1 SGHRS, CDR2 YFSETQ. J lost 10 bases, V lost 4 bases, and 17 bases had no gene match. CDR3 bases: TGCGCCAGCAGCCCGGGGGTAGGCGGGAGTGAAGTCGAGCAGTTCTTC. It is translated as CASSPGVGGSEVEQFF.

The rearrangement uses TRBV20-1 and TRBJ2-1, with D uncertain. The CDR3 consists of 11 residues. Trimming pared 4 bases from V and 5 bases from J, leaving 6 bases between. Germline CDR1 DFQATT, CDR2 SNEGSKA (reference sequence). CDR3 region: CSANQNNEQFF. The CDR3 nucleotides read TGCAGTGCTAATCAAAACAATGAGCAGTTCTTC.

The CDR3 DNA reads TGTGCCAGCTCACCTAAGGGAGGCGAGCAGTTCTTC. It specifies CASSPKGGEQFF. This rearrangement joins TRBV18 to TRBJ2-1, with D perhaps TRBD2 (6 bases). Germline V CDR1 and CDR2: KGHSH, LQKENI. V lost 3 bases and J 10 bases, leaving 10 bases between the germline ends. CDR3 size: 12 residues.

The rearrangement uses TRBV18 and TRBJ1-2; D gene ambiguous. Germline loops: CDR1 KGHSH, CDR2 LQKENI. Between the trimmed V and J ends, which lost 3 bases and 0 bases, there was a span of 20 bases. The CDR3 is 18 amino acids. In DNA, the CDR3 is TGTGCCAGCTCACCCGCTGGCGGCAGTAAAGGAGCTAACTATGGCTACACCTTC. Translated, it gives CASSPAGGSKGANYGYTF.

This rearrangement joins TRBV7-9 to TRBJ1-2; a weak D match, TRBD1 (6 bases). The V end was cut by 2 bases, the J end by 8 bases, with 12 bases between. Germline loops: CDR1 SEHNR, CDR2 FQNEAQ (reference sequence). This CDR3 region has 13 residues. Here the CDR3 reads CASSLLGGVGYTF. Here the CDR3 DNA reads TGTGCCAGCAGCTTATTAGGGGGAGTCGGCTACACCTTC.

The V gene is TRBV5-1, the J gene TRBJ1-2, with TRBD1 identical over 8 bases. The CDR3 covers 13 residues. J was trimmed by 7 bases and V by 4 bases; bases with no gene match: 6. Germline V CDR1 and CDR2: SGHRS, YFSETQ. CDR3 loop: CASSPTGAGGYTF. The CDR3 coding sequence is TGCGCCAGCAGCCCGACAGGGGCGGGTGGCTACACCTTC.

The chain joins TRBV2 to TRBJ2-5; D not resolved. CDR3 length: 13 amino acids. V shed 7 bases and J shed 2 bases, with 11 bases lying between them. The germline V gene has CDR1 SNHLY and CDR2 FYNNEI. The CDR3 protein is CASNRPLQETQYF. Written as DNA, the CDR3 is TGTGCCAGCAACAGACCATTACAAGAGACCCAGTACTTC.